A selection of T cell receptor beta chains follows, all from one sample in a study of PD-1 blockade in classical Hodgkin lymphoma. Only in-frame clones appear in the TCRdb table, and some are missing; sequencing was by immunoSEQ multiplex PCR. This sample carries about 11,000 clones, 70% to 85% of them seen once, and the ten largest clones take 4.5% to 7%. The sample here was peripheral blood mononuclear cells (PBMCs), taken before the second cycle of nivolumab. The receptors derive from a human donor with classical Hodgkin lymphoma. CDR3s leave out the opening cysteine and the closing phenylalanine or tryptophan.

>TRBV18|TRBJ2-7
ASSETTGGYEQY
>TRBV6-1|TRBJ2-3
ASGIAGGTDTQY
>TRBV7-6|TRBJ1-2
ASSLEIGQGQGYT
>TRBV18|TRBJ2-3
ASSPQTDTDTQY
>TRBV28|TRBJ2-5
ASSFSAGWQTQY
>TRBV2|TRBJ1-1
ASSEWGNTEAF
>TRBV5-1|TRBJ1-1
ASSLENRGLGRAF
>TRBV4-2|TRBJ2-5
ASSQVDRLETQY
>TRBV7-3|TRBJ2-4
ASSLRPAGAKNIQY
>TRBV28|TRBJ2-6
ASSLKPFVRLSGANVLT
>TRBV30|TRBJ2-6
ACYHPSGANVLT
>TRBV28|TRBJ2-1
ASSSGLSYNEQF
>TRBV6-5|TRBJ2-5
ASSYRGPGQTQY
>TRBV9|TRBJ2-5
ASSVGGLQETQY
>TRBV14|TRBJ1-4
ASSQVRGLEKLF
>TRBV9|TRBJ1-6
ASSVGPTTDNNSPLH
>TRBV27|TRBJ1-6
ASSNRDNNSPLH
>TRBV7-6|TRBJ2-7
ASSLATSGGAYEQY
>TRBV6-1|TRBJ2-1
ASSEMGTGGNEQF
>TRBV7-6|TRBJ2-3
ASSLAGLGVSQY
>TRBV11-2|TRBJ2-3
ASSLAGGFTDTQY
>TRBV25-1|TRBJ2-7
ASSDTGRTDEQY
>TRBV29-1|TRBJ2-1
SVDSGAGRGEQF
>TRBV5-1|TRBJ2-2
ASSFSGTNTGELF
>TRBV7-9|TRBJ2-7
ASSLAIDEQY
>TRBV7-9|TRBJ2-1
ASRSTSGFSPDNEQF
>TRBV14|TRBJ2-4
ASSQGRASVNIQY
>TRBV4-2|TRBJ2-3
ASSLRQGGPLRTDTQY